The next 29 T cell receptor beta chains were all read from a single sample in a study of T cell responses to AZD1222 COVID-19 vaccine. This table comes from immunoSEQ multiplex PCR, and its TCRdb copy is limited to in-frame clones, with some not included. The sample lists some 110,000 clones; 70% to 90% were seen once. The sequenced sample was peripheral blood, obtained on day 0 of AZD1222 vaccination. Receptors originate from an adult in good health.

This clone was seen a single time. Written as DNA, the CDR3 is TGTGCCAGCAGCGTAGACGGGACTCAAGGTGAAAAACTGTTTTTT. Translating gives CASSVDGTQGEKLFF. V usage is TRBV9 and J usage is TRBJ1-4; the D gene is possibly TRBD1 (5 bases). The CDR3 has 15 residues. Trimming pared 0 bases from V and 7 bases from J, leaving 13 bases between. The germline V gene has CDR1 SGDLS and CDR2 YYNGEE.

As for this clone: The same CDR3 can be traced to other DNA sequences in this sample. V is TRBV30 and J is TRBJ2-7, with D unresolved. Trimming pared 1 base from V and 4 bases from J, leaving 5 bases between. The CDR3 contains 11 residues. CDR1 and CDR2 (germline): GTSNPN, SVGIG (reference sequence). The CDR3 DNA is TGTGCCTGGAGTGGAAGTTACGAGCAGTACTTC. As protein: CAWSGSYEQYF.

The V call is TRBV28, the J call TRBJ1-5, with 7 bases that match TRBD1. The V segment lost 6 bases and the J segment 9 bases; nucleotides outside the gene matches: 11. The germline V gene has CDR1 MDHEN and CDR2 SYDVKM. This CDR3 is 14 amino acids long. As DNA, the CDR3 is TGTGCCAGCAGCCCCGGACAGGCTCGGGGGCCCCAGCATTTT. Translation gives CASSPGQARGPQHF. Together with reference TRBV28 and TRBJ1-5, the CDR3 gives the full variable domain: DVKVTQSSRYLVKRTGEKVFLECVQDMDHENMFWYRQDPGLGLRLIYFSYDVKMKEKGDIPEGYSVSREKKERFSLILESASTNQTSMYLCASSPGQARGPQHFGDGTRLSIL.

V and J are TRBV5-1 and TRBJ1-2; 7 bases agree with TRBD1. Trimming removed 5 bases from V and 4 bases from J; junction bases left unmatched: 8. CDR1 SGHRS and CDR2 YFSETQ come from the germline V gene. This CDR3 spans 14 amino acids. CDR3 loop: CASSREGQSYGYTF. The DNA of the CDR3 is TGCGCCAGCAGTCGGGAGGGACAGTCCTATGGCTACACCTTC.

The chain links TRBV28 to TRBJ1-5; D is ambiguous. CDR1 and CDR2 (germline): MDHEN, SYDVKM. This CDR3 is built from 13 residues. V was trimmed by 2 bases and J by 5 bases, leaving 7 bases between them. The CDR3 sequence is CASSLESYQPQHF. CDR3 bases: TGTGCCAGCAGTTTAGAGAGTTATCAGCCCCAGCATTTT.

In its sample, this clone was seen once. The chain carries TRBV7-9 and TRBJ1-2; D not resolved. This CDR3 has 13 amino acids. Germline lookup yields CDR1 SEHNR and CDR2 FQNEAQ (reference sequence). Deletions cut 5 bases from V and 0 bases from J, with 7 bases between. The CDR3 spells CASSTKANYGYTF. The CDR3 nucleotides are TGTGCCAGCAGCACCAAAGCTAACTATGGCTACACCTTC.

This chain uses TRBV21-1 with TRBJ2-2; no DNA check was done on the table's D call, TRBD1. TRBV21-1 is flagged as a pseudogene. The CDR3 is 16 amino acids. The CDR3 protein is CASSSPGHSNTGELFF. In DNA, the CDR3 is TGTGCCAGCAGCTCGCCGGGACACTCGAACACCGGGGAGCTGTTTTTT.

The chain recombines TRBV7-2 with TRBJ2-7; TRBD1 might be the D (6 bases). From germline, CDR1 is SGHTA and CDR2 FQGNSA. The CDR3 totals 18 residues. The V end lost 2 bases, the J end lost 1 base, and 21 bases lay between the germline ends. The CDR3 reads CASSLQGLLQGLSYEQYF. The CDR3 region has the DNA TGTGCCAGCAGCTTACAAGGGTTGTTGCAGGGGTTATCCTACGAGCAGTACTTC.

This chain connects TRBV3-1 (or the pseudogene TRBV3-2) to TRBJ1-5; possible D gene TRBD1, 5 bases. Germline V CDR1 and CDR2: LGHDT, YNNKEL (reference sequence). The CDR3 loop spans 13 amino acids. The V end lost 2 bases, the J end lost 5 bases, and 7 bases lay between the germline ends. The chain's CDR3 is CASSQTQDQPQHF. Here the CDR3 DNA reads TGTGCCAGCAGCCAAACACAGGATCAGCCCCAGCATTTT.

This clone showed up just once. The chain links TRBV24-1 to TRBJ1-5; TRBD1 aligns across 7 bases. The CDR3 contains 15 residues. The germline gives CDR1 KGHDR, CDR2 SFDVKD. The J segment lost 4 bases and the V segment lost 1 base, leaving 3 bases of the junction unmatched. The CDR3 DNA is TGTGCCACCAGTGATTTAGGGGGCCCGAATCAGCCCCAGCATTTT. Protein product: CATSDLGGPNQPQHF.

The rearrangement uses TRBV19 and TRBJ2-7; 11 nucleotides align to TRBD2. The CDR3 is 19 residues long. J was trimmed by 0 bases and V by 1 base; bases with no gene match: 11. CDR1 is LNHDA and CDR2 is SQIVND in the germline V gene (reference sequence). CDR3 in amino acids: CASSIVWRTSGPSSYEQYF. For the CDR3, the DNA is TGTGCCAGTAGTATAGTGTGGCGGACTAGCGGGCCGAGCTCCTACGAGCAGTACTTC.

The chain has TRBV7-2 and TRBJ2-5; weak D call: TRBD2 (6 bases). CDR1 and CDR2 (germline): SGHTA, FQGNSA. With 0 bases removed from V and 2 bases from J, the gap between germline ends came to 10 bases. The CDR3 length is 15 residues. CDR3 DNA sequence: TGTGCCAGCAGCTTAGCGGGACTGAGACAAGAGACCCAGTACTTC. This codes for CASSLAGLRQETQYF.

This chain links TRBV28 with TRBJ1-2; no definite D call. V was cut by 3 bases and J by 3 bases, with 8 bases left in between. The germline V gene encodes CDR1 MDHEN and CDR2 SYDVKM. This CDR3 is 13 amino acids long. DNA for the CDR3: TGTGCCAGCAGTTTTAAGCCCGACTATGGCTACACCTTC. Encoded protein: CASSFKPDYGYTF.

The J gene is TRBJ1-2, the V gene TRBV18; no definite D call. CDR1 is KGHSH, CDR2 LQKENI, per germline. V shed 10 bases and J shed 3 bases, with 21 bases lying between them. This CDR3 is built from 15 residues. CDR3 in amino acids: CATRLDRATDYGYTF. CDR3 nucleotides: TGTGCCACCCGACTCGACCGGGCAACCGACTATGGCTACACCTTC.

The chain carries TRBV5-1 and TRBJ2-5, with TRBD2 matching over 9 bases. This CDR3 is 15 amino acids long. V trimming: 2 bases; J trimming: 4 bases; junction bases outside the gene matches: 6. CDR1 and CDR2 (germline): SGHRS, YFSETQ. The DNA of the CDR3 is TGCGCCAGCAGCTTAGGAGCGGGGGGTCGAGAGACCCAGTACTTC. It translates to CASSLGAGGRETQYF.

The CDR3, as DNA: TGTGCCAGCAGCTTTAGTGGGGGGCGCACTGAAGCTTTCTTT. This codes for CASSFSGGRTEAFF. The chain has TRBV11-2 and TRBJ1-1; a possible D gene is TRBD1 (6 bases). Germline-derived CDR1 and CDR2 are SGHAT and FQNNGV. V was pared by 3 bases and J by 4 bases, with 12 bases between. CDR3 length: 14 residues.

The V and J genes are TRBV6-5 and TRBJ2-3; D may be TRBD1 or TRBD2 (5 bases each). Germline CDR1 MNHEY, CDR2 SVGAGI. The CDR3 is made up of 13 amino acids. Trimming removed 8 bases from V and 2 bases from J, with 11 bases in between. The CDR3 sequence: CASGRDLTDTQYF. Written as DNA, the CDR3 is TGTGCCAGCGGCCGGGACCTCACAGATACGCAGTATTTT.

The genes are TRBV28 and TRBJ1-3; D uncertain. V lost 2 bases and J 0 bases, leaving 11 bases between the germline ends. CDR1 is MDHEN and CDR2 is SYDVKM in the germline V gene. This CDR3 contains 16 residues. The CDR3 protein is CASSLRSAISGNTIYF. The CDR3 nucleotides are TGTGCCAGCAGTTTACGGTCGGCCATCTCTGGAAACACCATATATTTT. The variable domain in full, completed from reference TRBV28 and TRBJ1-3, reads DVKVTQSSRYLVKRTGEKVFLECVQDMDHENMFWYRQDPGLGLRLIYFSYDVKMKEKGDIPEGYSVSREKKERFSLILESASTNQTSMYLCASSLRSAISGNTIYFGEGSWLTVV.

Comments on this clone: Without the conserved terminal phenylalanine or tryptophan, this CDR3 likely stems from a read error. The DNA is omitted, as the CDR3 cannot be located on it reliably, and the CDR3 follows TCRdb's listing. V gene TRBV28 combines with J gene TRBJ2-3; the DNA was not compared with TRBD2, the D call given in the table. The CDR3 contains 13 residues when both ends are counted. Germline values: CDR1 MDHEN, CDR2 SYDVKM. The CDR3 sequence: CASSSGTSGIGYL.

J is TRBJ1-3 and V is TRBV29-1; possible D gene TRBD1, 6 bases. V was shortened by 4 bases and J by 4 bases, with 11 bases between the two germline ends. This CDR3 has 13 amino acids. In germline, CDR1 is SQVTM, CDR2 ANQGSEA. Here the CDR3 reads CSVGGHNGNTIYF. The CDR3 nucleotides are TGCAGCGTTGGGGGGCATAACGGAAACACCATATATTTT.

The J gene is TRBJ1-2, the V gene TRBV18, with D perhaps matching TRBD1 (5 bases). Germline assignment: CDR1 KGHSH and CDR2 LQKENI. CDR3 length: 16 residues. V dropped 5 bases and J dropped 10 bases, with 26 bases sitting between them. The CDR3 sequence is CASSKDPGRGGSSYTF. The CDR3 region has the DNA TGTGCCAGCTCAAAGGATCCAGGGCGGGGCGGAAGTTCCTACACCTTC.

The gene calls are TRBV7-8 and TRBJ1-1; D unclear. V was pared by 5 bases and J by 1 base, with 17 bases between. Germline CDR1 reads SGHVS; CDR2 reads FQNEAQ. CDR3 size: 16 residues. CDR3 region: CASSRDGVRRNTEAFF. Here the CDR3 DNA reads TGTGCCAGCAGCCGAGATGGTGTACGGCGGAACACTGAAGCTTTCTTT.

The chain links TRBV20-1 to TRBJ2-7, with D uncertain. This CDR3 region has 12 residues. CDR1 and CDR2 from the germline V gene are DFQATT and SNEGSKA (reference sequence). Trimming took off 3 bases at V and 5 bases at J, with 11 bases between the two ends. This chain's CDR3 is CSASYRIDEQYF. CDR3 DNA: TGCAGTGCTAGTTATAGGATCGACGAGCAGTACTTC.

This clone was observed a single time. The chain recombines TRBV11-2 with TRBJ2-3; TRBD1 matches at 9 bases. The length of the CDR3 is 17 residues. The V and J ends lost 7 bases and 5 bases, in that order; junction bases with no gene match: 16. Germline CDR1 reads SGHAT; CDR2 reads FQNNGV. The CDR3, as DNA: TGTGCCAGCACCCCGAGGGGCGGACAGGGGATGGGAGATACGCAGTATTTT. Translated, it gives CASTPRGGQGMGDTQYF.

The chain links TRBV6-2 or TRBV6-3 to TRBJ1-5; D is perhaps TRBD1 (5 bases). V lost 6 bases to trimming and J lost 0 bases, with 15 bases between them. The V gene's germline CDR1 is MNHEY and CDR2 SVGEGT. The CDR3 is 16 residues long. This CDR3 is CASSQLRQSSNQPQHF. The CDR3 DNA sequence: TGTGCCAGCAGCCAGCTCCGACAGTCTAGCAATCAGCCCCAGCATTTT.

This chain uses TRBV6-6 with TRBJ2-7, with D perhaps being TRBD1 or TRBD2 (5 bases each). This CDR3 contains 13 residues. Germline V gene sequence: CDR1 MNHNY, CDR2 SVGAGI (reference sequence). The V end lost 7 bases, the J end lost 5 bases, and 15 bases lay between the germline ends. The chain's CDR3 is CASTVGTLNEQYF. CDR3 in DNA: TGTGCCAGCACGGTAGGGACCTTGAACGAGCAGTACTTC.

The V call is TRBV3-1 (or the pseudogene TRBV3-2), the J call TRBJ1-2; D not resolved. CDR3 size: 15 residues. The germline CDR1 and CDR2 sequences are LGHDT and YNNKEL (reference sequence). Trimming removed 0 bases from V and 7 bases from J, with 15 bases in between. This chain's CDR3 is CASSQEASGLGGYTF. The CDR3 DNA is TGTGCCAGCAGCCAAGAGGCGTCGGGATTGGGTGGCTACACCTTC.

On this clone itself: Distinct nucleotide sequences in the sample also encode this CDR3. The rearrangement uses TRBV29-1 and TRBJ2-7; 7 bases map to TRBD1. The CDR3 is 12 residues long. V shed 4 bases and J 4 bases; nucleotides not matched to a gene: 4. Germline CDR1 is SQVTM and CDR2 is ANQGSEA. The DNA for the CDR3 is TGCAGCGTTGGAGGGGGCGCGTACGAGCAGTACTTC. This codes for CSVGGGAYEQYF.

This chain links TRBV2 with TRBJ1-6; 7 bases match TRBD1. Germline V gives CDR1 SNHLY, CDR2 FYNNEI. The CDR3 contains 12 residues. The V segment lost 6 bases and the J segment 10 bases; nucleotides outside the gene matches: 3. CDR3 region: CASRTGSSPLHF. DNA of the CDR3: TGTGCCAGCAGGACAGGGTCCTCACCCCTCCACTTT. The complete variable domain, with remaining parts taken from reference TRBV2 and TRBJ1-6, reads EPEVTQTPSHQVTQMGQEVILRCVPISNHLYFYWYRQILGQKVEFLVSFYNNEISEKSEIFDDQFSVERPDGSNFTLKIRSTKLEDSAMYFCASRTGSSPLHFGNGTRLTVT.